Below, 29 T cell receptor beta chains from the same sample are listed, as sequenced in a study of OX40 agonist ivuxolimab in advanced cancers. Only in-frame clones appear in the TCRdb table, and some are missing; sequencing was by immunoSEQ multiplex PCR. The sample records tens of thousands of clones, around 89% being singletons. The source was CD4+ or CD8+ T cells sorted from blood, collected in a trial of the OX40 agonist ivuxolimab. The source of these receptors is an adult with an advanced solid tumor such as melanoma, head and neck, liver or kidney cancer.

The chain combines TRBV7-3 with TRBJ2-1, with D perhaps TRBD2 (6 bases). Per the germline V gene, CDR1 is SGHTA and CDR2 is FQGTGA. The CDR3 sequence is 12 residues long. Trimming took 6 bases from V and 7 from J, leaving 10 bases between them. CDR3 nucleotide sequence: TGTGCCAGCAGTCCTGGGGGGAATGAGCAGTTCTTC. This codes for CASSPGGNEQFF.

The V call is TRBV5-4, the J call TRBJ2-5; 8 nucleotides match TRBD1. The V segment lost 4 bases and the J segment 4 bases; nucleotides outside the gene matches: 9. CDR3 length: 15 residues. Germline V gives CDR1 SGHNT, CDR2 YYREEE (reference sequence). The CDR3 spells CASSLTGEALETQYF. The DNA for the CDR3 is TGTGCCAGCAGCCTGACAGGGGAGGCTTTAGAGACCCAGTACTTC.

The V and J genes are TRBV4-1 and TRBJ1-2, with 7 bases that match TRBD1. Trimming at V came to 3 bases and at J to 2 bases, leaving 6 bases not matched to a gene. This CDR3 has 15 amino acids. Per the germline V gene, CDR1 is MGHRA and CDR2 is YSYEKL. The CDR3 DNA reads TGCGCCAGCAGCCAGACAGGGACTTCCAACTATGGCTACACCTTC. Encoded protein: CASSQTGTSNYGYTF.

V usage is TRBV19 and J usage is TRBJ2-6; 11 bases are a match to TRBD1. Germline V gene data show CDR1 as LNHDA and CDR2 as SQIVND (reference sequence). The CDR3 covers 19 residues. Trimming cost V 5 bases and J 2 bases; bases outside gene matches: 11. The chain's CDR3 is CASSSWTGGAGAGANVLTF. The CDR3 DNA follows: TGTGCCAGTAGTTCTTGGACAGGGGGCGCCGGTGCTGGGGCCAACGTCCTGACTTTC.

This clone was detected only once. The CDR3, as DNA: TGTGCCAGCAGCTTAGACCTCGGGACACTCAACACTGAAGCTTTCTTT. Protein sequence: CASSLDLGTLNTEAFF. The chain joins TRBV7-9 to TRBJ1-1, with TRBD1 as a possible D gene (6 bases). The CDR3 has 16 residues. V was cut by 1 base and J by 2 bases, with 14 bases left in between. Germline CDR1 reads SEHNR; CDR2 reads FQNEAQ (reference sequence).

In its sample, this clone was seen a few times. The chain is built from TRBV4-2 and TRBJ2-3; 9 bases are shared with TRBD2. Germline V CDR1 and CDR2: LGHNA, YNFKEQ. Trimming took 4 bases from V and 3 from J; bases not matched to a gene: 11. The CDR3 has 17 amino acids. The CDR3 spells CASSPILAGAGTDTQYF. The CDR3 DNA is TGTGCCAGCAGCCCAATACTAGCGGGTGCCGGAACAGATACGCAGTATTTT.

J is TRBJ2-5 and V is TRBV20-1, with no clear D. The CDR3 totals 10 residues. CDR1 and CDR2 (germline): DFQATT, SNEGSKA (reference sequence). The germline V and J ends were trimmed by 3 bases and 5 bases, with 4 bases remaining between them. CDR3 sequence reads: CSASAETQYF. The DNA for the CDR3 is TGCAGTGCTAGCGCCGAGACCCAGTACTTC.

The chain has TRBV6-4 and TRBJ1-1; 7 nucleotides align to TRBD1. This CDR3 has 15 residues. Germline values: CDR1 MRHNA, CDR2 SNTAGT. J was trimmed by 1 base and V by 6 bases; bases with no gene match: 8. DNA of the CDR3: TGTGCCAGCAGCCCCCAGGGGGTCGGGAACACTGAAGCTTTCTTT. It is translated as CASSPQGVGNTEAFF.

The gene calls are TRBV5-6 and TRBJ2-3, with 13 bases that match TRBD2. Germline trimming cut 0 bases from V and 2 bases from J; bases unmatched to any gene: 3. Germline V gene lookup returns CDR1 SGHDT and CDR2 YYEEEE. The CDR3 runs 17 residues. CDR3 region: CASSLELAGGYTDTQYF. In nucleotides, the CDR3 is TGTGCCAGCAGCTTGGAACTAGCGGGGGGGTACACAGATACGCAGTATTTT.

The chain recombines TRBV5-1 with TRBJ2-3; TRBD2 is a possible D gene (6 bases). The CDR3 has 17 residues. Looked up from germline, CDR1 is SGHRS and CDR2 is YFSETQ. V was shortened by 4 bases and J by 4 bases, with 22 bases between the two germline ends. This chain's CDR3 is CASSIPATGWRADTQYF. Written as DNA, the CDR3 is TGCGCCAGCAGCATCCCCGCGACGGGTTGGAGGGCAGATACGCAGTATTTT.

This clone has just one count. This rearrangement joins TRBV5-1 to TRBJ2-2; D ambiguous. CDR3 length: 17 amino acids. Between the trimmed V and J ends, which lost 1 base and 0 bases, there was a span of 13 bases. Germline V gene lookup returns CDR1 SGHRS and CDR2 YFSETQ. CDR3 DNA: TGCGCCAGCAGCTTGATGGCTTCCACGTCGAACACCGGGGAGCTGTTTTTT. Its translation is CASSLMASTSNTGELFF.

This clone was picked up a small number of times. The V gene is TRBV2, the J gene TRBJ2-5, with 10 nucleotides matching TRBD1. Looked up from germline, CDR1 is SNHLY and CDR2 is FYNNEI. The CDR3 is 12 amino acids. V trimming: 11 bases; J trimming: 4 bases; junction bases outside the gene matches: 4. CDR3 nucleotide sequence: TGTGCCGGTCGGGACAGGGGAGAGACCCAGTACTTC. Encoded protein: CAGRDRGETQYF.

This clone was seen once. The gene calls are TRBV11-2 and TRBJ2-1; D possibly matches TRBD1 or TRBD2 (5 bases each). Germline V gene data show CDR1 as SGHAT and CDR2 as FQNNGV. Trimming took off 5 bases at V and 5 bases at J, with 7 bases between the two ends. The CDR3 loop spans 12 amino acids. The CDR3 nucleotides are TGTGCCAGCAGCCTGGGGGACAATGAGCAGTTCTTC. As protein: CASSLGDNEQFF.

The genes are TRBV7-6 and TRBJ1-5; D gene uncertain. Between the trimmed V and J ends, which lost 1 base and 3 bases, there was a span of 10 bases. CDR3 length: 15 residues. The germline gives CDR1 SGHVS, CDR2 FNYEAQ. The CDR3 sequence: CASSLEAGFNQPQHF. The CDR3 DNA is TGTGCCAGCAGCTTAGAAGCAGGATTCAATCAGCCCCAGCATTTT. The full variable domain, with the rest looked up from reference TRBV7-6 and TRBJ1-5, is GAGVSQSPRYKVTKRGQDVALRCDPISGHVSLYWYRQALGQGPEFLTYFNYEAQQDKSGLPNDRFSAERPEGSISTLTIQRTEQRDSAMYRCASSLEAGFNQPQHFGDGTRLSIL.

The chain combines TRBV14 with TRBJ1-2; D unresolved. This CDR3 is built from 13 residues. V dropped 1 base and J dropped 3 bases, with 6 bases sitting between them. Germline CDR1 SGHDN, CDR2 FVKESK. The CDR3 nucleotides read TGTGCCAGCAGCCAAGGCGGAGACTATGGCTACACCTTC. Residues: CASSQGGDYGYTF.

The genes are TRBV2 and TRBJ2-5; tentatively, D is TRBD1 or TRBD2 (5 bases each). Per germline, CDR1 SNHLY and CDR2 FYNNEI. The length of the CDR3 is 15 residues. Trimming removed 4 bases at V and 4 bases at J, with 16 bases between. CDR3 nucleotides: TGTGCCAGCAGTGGGGGCGGAGGTGTGGGAGAGACCCAGTACTTC. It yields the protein CASSGGGGVGETQYF.

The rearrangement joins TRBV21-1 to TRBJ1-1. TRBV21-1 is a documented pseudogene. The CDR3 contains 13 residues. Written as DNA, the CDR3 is TGTGCCAGCAGCAATAATAAGGAACTTGAAGCTTTCTTT. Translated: CASSNNKELEAFF.

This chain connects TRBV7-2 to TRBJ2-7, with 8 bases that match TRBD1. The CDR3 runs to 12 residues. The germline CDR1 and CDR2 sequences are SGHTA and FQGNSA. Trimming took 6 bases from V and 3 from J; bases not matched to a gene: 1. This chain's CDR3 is CASRDRVYEQYF. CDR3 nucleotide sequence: TGTGCCAGCAGGGACAGGGTCTACGAGCAGTACTTC.

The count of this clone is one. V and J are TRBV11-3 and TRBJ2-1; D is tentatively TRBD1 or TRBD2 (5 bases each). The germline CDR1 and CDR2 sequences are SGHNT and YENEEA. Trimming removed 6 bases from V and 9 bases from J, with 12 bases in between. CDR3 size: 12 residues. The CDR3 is CASRSQGVEQFF. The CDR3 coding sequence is TGTGCCAGCAGATCCCAGGGAGTTGAGCAGTTCTTC.

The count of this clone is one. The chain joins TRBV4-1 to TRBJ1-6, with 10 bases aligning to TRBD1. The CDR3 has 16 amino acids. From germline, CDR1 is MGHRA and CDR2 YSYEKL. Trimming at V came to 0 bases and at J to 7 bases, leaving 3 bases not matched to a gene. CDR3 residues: CASSQDPGQGNSPLHF. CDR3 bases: TGCGCCAGCAGCCAAGATCCGGGACAGGGGAATTCACCCCTCCACTTT.

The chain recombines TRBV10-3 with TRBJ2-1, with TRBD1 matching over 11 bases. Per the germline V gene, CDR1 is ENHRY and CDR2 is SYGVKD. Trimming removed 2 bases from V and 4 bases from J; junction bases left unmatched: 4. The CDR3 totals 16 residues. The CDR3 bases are TGTGCCATCAGTGAGGACGGACAGGGGGCTTACAATGAGCAGTTCTTC. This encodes CAISEDGQGAYNEQFF.

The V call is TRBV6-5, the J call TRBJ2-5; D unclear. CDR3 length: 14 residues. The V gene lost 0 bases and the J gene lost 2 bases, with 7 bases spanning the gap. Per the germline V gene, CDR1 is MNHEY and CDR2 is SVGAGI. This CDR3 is CASSYSRQQETQYF. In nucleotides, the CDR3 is TGTGCCAGCAGTTACTCGAGGCAGCAAGAGACCCAGTACTTC.

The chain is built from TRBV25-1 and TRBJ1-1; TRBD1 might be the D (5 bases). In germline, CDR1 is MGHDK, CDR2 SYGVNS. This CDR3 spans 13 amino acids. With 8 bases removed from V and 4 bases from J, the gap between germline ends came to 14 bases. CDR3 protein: CASGGDPGTEAFF. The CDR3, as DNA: TGTGCCAGCGGAGGGGATCCGGGCACTGAAGCTTTCTTT.

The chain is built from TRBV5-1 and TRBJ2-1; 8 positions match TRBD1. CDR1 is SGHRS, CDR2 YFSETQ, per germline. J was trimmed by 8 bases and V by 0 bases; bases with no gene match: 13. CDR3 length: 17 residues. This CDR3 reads CASSLGPGTGDRDEQFF. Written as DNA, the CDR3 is TGCGCCAGCAGCTTGGGTCCCGGGACAGGTGACCGCGATGAGCAGTTCTTC.

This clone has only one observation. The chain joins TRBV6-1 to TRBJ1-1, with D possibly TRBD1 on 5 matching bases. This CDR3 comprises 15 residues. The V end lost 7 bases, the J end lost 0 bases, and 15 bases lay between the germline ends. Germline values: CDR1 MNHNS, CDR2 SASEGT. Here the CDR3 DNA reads TGTGCCAGCATGCGGAGGGGAACGATGAACACTGAAGCTTTCTTT. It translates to CASMRRGTMNTEAFF.

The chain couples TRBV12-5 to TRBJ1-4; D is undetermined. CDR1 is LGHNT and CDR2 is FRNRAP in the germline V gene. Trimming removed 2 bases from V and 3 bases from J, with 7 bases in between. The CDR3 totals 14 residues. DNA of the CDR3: TGTGCTAGTGGTTTGTGGGCTTCTAATGAAAAACTGTTTTTT. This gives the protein CASGLWASNEKLFF. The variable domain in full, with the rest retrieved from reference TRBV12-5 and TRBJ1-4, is DARVTQTPRHKVTEMGQEVTMRCQPILGHNTVFWYRQTMMQGLELLAYFRNRAPLDDSGMPKDRFSAEMPDATLATLKIQPSEPRDSAVYFCASGLWASNEKLFFGSGTQLSVL.

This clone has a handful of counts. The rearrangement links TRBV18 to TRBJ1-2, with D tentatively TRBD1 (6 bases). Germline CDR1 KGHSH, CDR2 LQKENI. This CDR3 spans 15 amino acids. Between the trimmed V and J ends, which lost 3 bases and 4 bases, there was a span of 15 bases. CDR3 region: CASSPSVGTSYGYTF. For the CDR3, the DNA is TGTGCCAGCTCACCGTCAGTTGGGACAAGCTATGGCTACACCTTC.

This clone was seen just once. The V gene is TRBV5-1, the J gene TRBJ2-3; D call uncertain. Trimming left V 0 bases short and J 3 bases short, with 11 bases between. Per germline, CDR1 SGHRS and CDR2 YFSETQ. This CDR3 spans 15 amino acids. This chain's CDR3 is CASSLGVAETDTQYF. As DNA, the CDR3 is TGCGCCAGCAGCTTGGGAGTAGCCGAGACAGATACGCAGTATTTT.

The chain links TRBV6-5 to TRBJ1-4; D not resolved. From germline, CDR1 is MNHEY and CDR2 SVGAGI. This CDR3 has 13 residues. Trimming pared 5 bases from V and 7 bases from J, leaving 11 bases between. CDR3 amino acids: CASSRASGEKLFF. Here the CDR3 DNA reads TGTGCCAGCAGTCGGGCGAGTGGTGAAAAACTGTTTTTT.